The sequence of this TCR beta chain was determined in a study of tumor-infiltrating lymphocytes in primary liver carcinoma. Turning to the study itself: Samples yielded about 3.65 to 8 million productive TCRbeta reads, similar across tissue types.

Extraction of RNA together with DNA used 20-30 mg of unsorted bulk tissue. This CDR3 has 13 residues. From germline, CDR1 is SQVTM and CDR2 ANQGSEA. The input was about 500 ng total RNA; TCR beta cDNA was made from it with a constant-region primer. It was through three nested multiplex PCR rounds of slightly modified ARM-PCR that TCR beta libraries arose. Forward primers for TRBV1-TRBV30 and a C-beta reverse primer served the first two PCR rounds, at around 9 cycles each. TCRdb passed the multiplex PCR reads through MiXCR, listing each CDR3 protein once. Found here are about 50,000 distinct CDR3 sequences, around 82% of them singletons; the top ten hold about 24%. About this clonotype: The junction departs from germline at one end; a sequencing error may be responsible.

The chain links TRBV29-1 to TRBJ2-7, with D perhaps TRBD1 (5 bases). The sample comprised liver tumor tissue from sampling region 5. Subset: tumor region T5, tumor centre. The receptor was derived from a man aged 40-50 years with primary liver carcinoma and hepatitis B virus infection. The CDR3 loop is CSIEGTGSYEQYF. CDR3 nucleotide sequence: TGCAGCATTGAAGGAACAGGTTCCTACGAGCAATACTTC.